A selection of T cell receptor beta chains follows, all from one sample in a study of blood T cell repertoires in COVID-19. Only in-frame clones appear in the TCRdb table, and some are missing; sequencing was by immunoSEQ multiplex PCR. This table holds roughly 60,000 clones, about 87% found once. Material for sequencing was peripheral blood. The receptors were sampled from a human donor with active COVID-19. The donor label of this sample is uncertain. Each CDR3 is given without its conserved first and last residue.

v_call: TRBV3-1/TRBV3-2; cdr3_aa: ASSQRTGQETQY
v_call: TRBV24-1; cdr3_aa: ATSDSRQGAANEQF
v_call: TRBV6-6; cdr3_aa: ASSFSGFNKQF
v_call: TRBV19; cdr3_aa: ASLPAGLAGDEQY
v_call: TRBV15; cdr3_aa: ATSRLAGGRNEQY
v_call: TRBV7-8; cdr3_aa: ASSLARGFWAF
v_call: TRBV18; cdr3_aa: ASSPQREGFNEQF
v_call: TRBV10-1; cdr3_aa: ASSETTAPSGGYT
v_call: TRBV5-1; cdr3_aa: ASSRGSQDTQY
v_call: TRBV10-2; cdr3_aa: ASSATWGRDSNQPQH
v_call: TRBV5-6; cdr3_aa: ASSLSGYNQPQH
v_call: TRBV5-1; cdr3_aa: ASSTQRGTDTQY
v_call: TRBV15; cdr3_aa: ATSKQRGPTNEQF
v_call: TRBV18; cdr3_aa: ASSPGPSSGNTIY
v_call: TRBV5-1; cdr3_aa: ASSAYSGHTDTQY
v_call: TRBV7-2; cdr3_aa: ASSLAGSSYEQY
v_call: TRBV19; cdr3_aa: ASSPGTSASGELF
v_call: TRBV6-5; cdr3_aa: ASSGVGGYT
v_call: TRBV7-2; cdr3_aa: ASSPGLAAYLSTDTQY
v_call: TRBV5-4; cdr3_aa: ASSSRQGGVNTEAF
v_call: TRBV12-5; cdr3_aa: ASGSSGLQPQH
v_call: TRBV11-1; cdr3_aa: ASSADRGHYEQY
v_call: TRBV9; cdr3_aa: ASSPGTSSYNEQF
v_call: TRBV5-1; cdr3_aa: ASSSGPGGNTIY
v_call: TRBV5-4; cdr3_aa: ASSLEGANQPQH
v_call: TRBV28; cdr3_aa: ASSVTRGTYEQY
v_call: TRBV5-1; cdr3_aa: ASSLRGGVNLETQY
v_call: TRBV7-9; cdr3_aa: ASSLGTGGFSNQPQH
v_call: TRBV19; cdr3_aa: ASTTGAGPFYEQY
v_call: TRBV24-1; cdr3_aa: ATSGTTAGTQY
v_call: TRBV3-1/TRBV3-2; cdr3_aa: ASSQGSTGSTDTQY
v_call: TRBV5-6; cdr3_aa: ASSVRQGTPQH
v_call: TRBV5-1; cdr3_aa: ASSLGVRDSIPNIQY
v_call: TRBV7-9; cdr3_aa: ASSWGQLQETQY
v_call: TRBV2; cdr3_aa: ASRGDRPGSPLH
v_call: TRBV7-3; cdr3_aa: ASSLNGGGRSRNEQF
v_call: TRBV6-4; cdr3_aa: ASSEGSGRGYEQF
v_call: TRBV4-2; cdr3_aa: ASSQDRGQGLATNEKLF
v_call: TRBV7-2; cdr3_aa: ASSSEVAGVGEQY
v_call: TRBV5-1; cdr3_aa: ASSPGQGDTEAF
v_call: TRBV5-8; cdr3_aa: ASSNPFPRRVGGYT